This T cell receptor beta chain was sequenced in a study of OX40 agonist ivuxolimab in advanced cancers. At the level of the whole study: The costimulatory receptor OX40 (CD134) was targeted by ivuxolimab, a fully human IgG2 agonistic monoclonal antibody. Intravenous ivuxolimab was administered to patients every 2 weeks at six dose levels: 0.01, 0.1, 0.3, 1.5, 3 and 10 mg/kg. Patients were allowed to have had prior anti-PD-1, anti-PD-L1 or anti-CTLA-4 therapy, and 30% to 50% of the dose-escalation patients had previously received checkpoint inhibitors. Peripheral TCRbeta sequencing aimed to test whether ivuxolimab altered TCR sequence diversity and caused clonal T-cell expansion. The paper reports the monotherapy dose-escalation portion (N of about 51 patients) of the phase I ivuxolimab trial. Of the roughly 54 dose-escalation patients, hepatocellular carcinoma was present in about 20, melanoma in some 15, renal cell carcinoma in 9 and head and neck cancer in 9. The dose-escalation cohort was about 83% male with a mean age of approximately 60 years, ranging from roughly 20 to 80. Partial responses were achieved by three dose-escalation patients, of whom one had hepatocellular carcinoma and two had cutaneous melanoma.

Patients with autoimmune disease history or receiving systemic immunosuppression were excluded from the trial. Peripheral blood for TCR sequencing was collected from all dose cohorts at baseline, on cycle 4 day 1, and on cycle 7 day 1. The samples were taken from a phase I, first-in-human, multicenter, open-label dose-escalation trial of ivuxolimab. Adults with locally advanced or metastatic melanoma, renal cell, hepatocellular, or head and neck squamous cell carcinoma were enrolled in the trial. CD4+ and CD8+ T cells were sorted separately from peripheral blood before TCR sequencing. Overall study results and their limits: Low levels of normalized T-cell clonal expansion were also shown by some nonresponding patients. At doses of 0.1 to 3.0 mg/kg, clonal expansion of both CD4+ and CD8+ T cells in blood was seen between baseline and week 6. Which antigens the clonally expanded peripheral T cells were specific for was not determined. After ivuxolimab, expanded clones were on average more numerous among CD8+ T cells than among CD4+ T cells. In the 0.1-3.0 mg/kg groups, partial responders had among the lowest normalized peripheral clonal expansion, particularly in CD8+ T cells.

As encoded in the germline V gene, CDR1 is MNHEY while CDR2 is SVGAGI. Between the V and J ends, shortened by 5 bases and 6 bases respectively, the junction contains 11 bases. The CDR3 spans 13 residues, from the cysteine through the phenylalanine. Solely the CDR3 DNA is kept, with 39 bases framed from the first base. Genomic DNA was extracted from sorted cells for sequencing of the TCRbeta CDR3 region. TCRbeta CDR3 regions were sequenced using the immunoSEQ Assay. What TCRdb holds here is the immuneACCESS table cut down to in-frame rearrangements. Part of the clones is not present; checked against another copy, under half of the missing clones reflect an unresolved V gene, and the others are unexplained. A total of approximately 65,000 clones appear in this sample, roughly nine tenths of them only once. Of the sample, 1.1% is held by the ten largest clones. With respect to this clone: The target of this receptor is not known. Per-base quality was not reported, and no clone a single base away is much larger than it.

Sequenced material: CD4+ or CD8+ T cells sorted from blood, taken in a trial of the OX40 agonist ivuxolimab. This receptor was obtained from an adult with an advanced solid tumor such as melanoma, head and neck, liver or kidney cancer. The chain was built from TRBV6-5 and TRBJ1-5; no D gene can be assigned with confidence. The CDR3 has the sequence CASSLDLIQPQHF. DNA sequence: TGTGCCAGCAGTCTTGATCTTATTCAGCCCCAGCATTTT.